These 15 T cell receptor beta chains were all obtained from the same sample, sequenced in a study of shared clonotypes between healthy human individuals. Generated by immunoSEQ multiplex PCR, the TCRdb table keeps only in-frame clones and is missing some. The repertoire holds about 1 million clones, with 65% to 75% as singletons. The sequenced sample consisted of memory CD4+ T cells sorted from blood. Subset noted: CD45RA-negative fraction. The source of these receptors is a man aged 18 to 29 in good health.

The chain has TRBV10-3 and TRBJ1-1; possible D gene TRBD1, 5 bases. There are 14 residues in the CDR3. V lost 3 bases and J lost 4, with 12 bases in between. Germline assignment: CDR1 ENHRY and CDR2 SYGVKD. CDR3 coding DNA: TGTGCCATCAGTGAAGCGGGGGATGGCACTGAAGCTTTCTTT. Translated: CAISEAGDGTEAFF.

The V call is TRBV18, the J call TRBJ2-3; 10 nucleotides align to TRBD2. Looked up from germline, CDR1 is KGHSH and CDR2 is LQKENI. The CDR3 covers 15 residues. J was trimmed by 2 bases and V by 6 bases; bases with no gene match: 5. The CDR3 DNA follows: TGTGCCAGCTCTCGGCTAGCGGGGGTCACAGATACGCAGTATTTT. This translates into CASSRLAGVTDTQYF.

Remarks on this clone: The same CDR3 also results from other DNA sequences found in this sample. This chain links TRBV18 with TRBJ2-7, with unresolved D. Germline V gives CDR1 KGHSH, CDR2 LQKENI. Trimming shortened V by 3 bases and J by 6 bases, and 9 bases separated the two germline ends. The length of the CDR3 is 12 residues. CDR3 sequence: CASSPSTREQYF. The CDR3 nucleotides are TGTGCCAGCTCACCTTCCACGCGCGAGCAGTACTTC.

This sequence joins TRBV5-5 and TRBJ2-7; weak D call: TRBD1 (6 bases). CDR3 length: 14 amino acids. The ends were cut back, 2 bases at V and 1 base at J, with 10 bases in the middle. The germline CDR1 and CDR2 sequences are SGHKS and YYEKEE (reference sequence). CDR3 bases: TGTGCCAGCAGCTTTACAGGGATGTCCTACGAGCAGTACTTC. Translated, it gives CASSFTGMSYEQYF.

This clone came up a few times. This sequence joins TRBV6-5 and TRBJ1-1, with 10 bases aligning to TRBD1. J gave up 11 bases and V 0 bases, and 6 bases lay outside the gene matches. CDR1 is MNHEY and CDR2 is SVGAGI in the germline V gene. This CDR3 comprises 14 residues. The CDR3 is CASSYSLTGGNAFF. CDR3 sequence (DNA): TGTGCCAGCAGTTACTCACTGACAGGGGGCAATGCTTTCTTT.

The gene calls are TRBV28 and TRBJ2-7, with 9 bases lining up with TRBD1. The CDR3 length is 14 residues. V shed 8 bases, J shed 1 base, and the junction held 6 bases outside the gene matches. Germline values: CDR1 MDHEN, CDR2 SYDVKM. The CDR3 reads CASVLGTGSYEQYF. CDR3 in DNA: TGTGCCAGCGTACTGGGGACAGGGTCCTACGAGCAGTACTTC.

For this clone: The same CDR3 is also encoded by other DNA sequences in this sample. CDR3 amino acids: CASSDSRNSPLHF. DNA of the CDR3: TGTGCCAGCAGTGACAGCCGTAATTCACCCCTCCACTTT. The chain carries TRBV6-4 and TRBJ1-6; D gene unclear. Germline assignment: CDR1 MRHNA and CDR2 SNTAGT. Between the trimmed V and J ends, which lost 2 bases and 6 bases, there was a span of 5 bases. CDR3 length: 13 residues.

The chain links TRBV4-2 to TRBJ2-1; D possibly corresponds to TRBD2 (5 bases). Germline V lookup: CDR1 LGHNA, CDR2 YNFKEQ. This CDR3 is 19 amino acids long. V was clipped by 0 bases and J by 1 base, with 19 bases between them. In DNA form, the CDR3 reads TGTGCCAGCAGCCAAGACCCCTCTCGAGCGGAACTATCCTACAATGAGCAGTTCTTC. The encoded protein is CASSQDPSRAELSYNEQFF.

This rearrangement joins TRBV7-8 to TRBJ1-1; D may be TRBD1 (6 bases). V lost 3 bases, J lost 4 bases, and 18 bases lay in between. The germline CDR1 and CDR2 sequences are SGHVS and FQNEAQ. There are 16 residues in the CDR3. In DNA form, the CDR3 reads TGTGCCAGCAGCTTTGGAGGGGGGCGCGGGTCCACTGAAGCTTTCTTT. Protein: CASSFGGGRGSTEAFF.

This clone was seen once. The genes are TRBV2 and TRBJ1-3, with D possibly TRBD1 on 5 matching bases. This CDR3 is built from 15 residues. V dropped 8 bases and J dropped 0 bases, with 14 bases sitting between them. The V gene's germline CDR1 is SNHLY and CDR2 FYNNEI. As DNA, the CDR3 is TGTGCCAGCTCGACCGACAGCGTCTCTGGAAACACCATATATTTT. Translation: CASSTDSVSGNTIYF.

This chain uses TRBV30 with TRBJ1-2, with D perhaps TRBD1 (6 bases). The CDR3 is made up of 14 amino acids. V dropped 5 bases and J dropped 3 bases, with 16 bases sitting between them. The V gene's germline CDR1 is GTSNPN and CDR2 SVGIG (reference sequence). The CDR3 region has the DNA TGTGCCTGGGTCCGGACAGTTCGGGACTATGGCTACACCTTC. It encodes CAWVRTVRDYGYTF.

CDR3 residues: CAWSGIGGLNTEAFF. The CDR3 region has the DNA TGTGCCTGGAGTGGAATTGGGGGTTTGAACACTGAAGCTTTCTTT. The chain joins TRBV30 to TRBJ1-1; maybe TRBD1 (5 bases). Germline assignment: CDR1 GTSNPN and CDR2 SVGIG (reference sequence). The CDR3 extends over 15 amino acids. V was shortened by 1 base and J by 0 bases, with 12 bases between the two germline ends.

The chain recombines TRBV6-1 with TRBJ1-3; D remains unclear. Germline CDR1 reads MNHNS; CDR2 reads SASEGT. Deletions cut 6 bases from V and 0 bases from J, with 12 bases between. The CDR3 is 15 residues long. The CDR3 reads CASREQNISGNTIYF. DNA for the CDR3: TGTGCCAGCAGAGAACAGAATATCTCTGGAAACACCATATATTTT.

This rearrangement joins TRBV19 to TRBJ2-7; 8 bases agree with TRBD1. Trimming cost V 6 bases and J 5 bases; bases outside gene matches: 6. Germline lookup yields CDR1 LNHDA and CDR2 SQIVND (reference sequence). This CDR3 comprises 13 residues. The CDR3 DNA reads as TGTGCCAGTAGCCCCAGACAGGGGAACGAGCAGTACTTC. Translated: CASSPRQGNEQYF.

The CDR3: CASRVAGAVTGELFF. CDR3 nucleotides: TGTGCCAGTAGAGTAGCGGGAGCGGTCACCGGGGAGCTGTTTTTT. The chain links TRBV19 to TRBJ2-2; TRBD2 agrees at 9 bases. The V segment lost 6 bases and the J segment 4 bases; nucleotides outside the gene matches: 6. CDR1 is LNHDA, CDR2 SQIVND, per germline (reference sequence). The CDR3 has 15 residues.